The clone carrying this T cell receptor beta chain turned up a few times. Its specificity is not known. This entry is derived from a study of cytomegalovirus exposure and HLA in healthy donors. In the PCR, 60 Vbeta and 13 Jbeta primers were used. The method was immunoSEQ multiplex PCR; TCRdb's version includes in-frame clones alone and lacks a portion of them. The sample carries roughly 160,000 clones, roughly 84% recorded once. Overall study results and limits: The classifier reportedly diagnosed cytomegalovirus status with high specificity and sensitivity.

V was clipped by 2 bases and J by 3 bases, with 14 bases between them. Germline values: CDR1 MNHNS, CDR2 SASEGT. The CDR3 has 15 amino acids. The J gene is TRBJ2-7, the V gene TRBV6-1, with D possibly TRBD2 on 5 matching bases. The sequence derives from a boy between 2 and 10 years old in good health and CMV-seronegative. The sample consisted of PBMCs. DNA of the CDR3: TGTGCCAGCAGTGAATGGGCTAGCAGAGTCTACGAGCAGTACTTC. Its protein product is CASSEWASRVYEQYF.